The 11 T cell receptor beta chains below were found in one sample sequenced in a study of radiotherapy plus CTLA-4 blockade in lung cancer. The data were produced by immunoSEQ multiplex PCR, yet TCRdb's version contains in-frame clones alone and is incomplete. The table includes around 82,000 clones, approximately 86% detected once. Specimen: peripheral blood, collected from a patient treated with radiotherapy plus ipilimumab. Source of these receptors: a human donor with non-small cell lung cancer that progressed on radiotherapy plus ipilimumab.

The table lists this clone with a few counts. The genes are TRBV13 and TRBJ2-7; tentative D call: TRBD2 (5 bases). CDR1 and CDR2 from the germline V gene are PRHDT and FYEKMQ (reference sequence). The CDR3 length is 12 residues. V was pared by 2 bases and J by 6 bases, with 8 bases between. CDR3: CASSLFSGEQYF. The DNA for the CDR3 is TGTGCCAGCAGCTTATTCAGCGGCGAGCAGTACTTC.

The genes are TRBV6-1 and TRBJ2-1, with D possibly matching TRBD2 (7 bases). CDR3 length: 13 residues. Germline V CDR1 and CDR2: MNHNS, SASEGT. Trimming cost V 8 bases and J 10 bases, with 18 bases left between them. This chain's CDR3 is CASELGGGREQFF. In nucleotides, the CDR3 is TGTGCCAGCGAACTAGGGGGGGGAAGGGAGCAGTTCTTC.

The CDR3 DNA is TGTGCCAGTAGTATCCAGGGGGCGGGTCAGCCCCAGCATTTT. Translation gives CASSIQGAGQPQHF. This chain uses TRBV19 with TRBJ1-5; 8 bases agree with TRBD1. V was clipped by 3 bases and J by 6 bases; unmatched bases: 4. Germline-derived CDR1 and CDR2 are LNHDA and SQIVND (reference sequence). The CDR3 has 14 amino acids.

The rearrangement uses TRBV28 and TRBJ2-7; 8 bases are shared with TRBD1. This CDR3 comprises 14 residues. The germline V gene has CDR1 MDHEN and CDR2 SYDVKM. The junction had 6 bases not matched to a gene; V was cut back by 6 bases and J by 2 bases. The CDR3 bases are TGTGCCAGCAGGGCCAGGGGGCTGGCCTACGAGCAGTACTTC. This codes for CASRARGLAYEQYF. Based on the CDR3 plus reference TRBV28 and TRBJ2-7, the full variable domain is DVKVTQSSRYLVKRTGEKVFLECVQDMDHENMFWYRQDPGLGLRLIYFSYDVKMKEKGDIPEGYSVSREKKERFSLILESASTNQTSMYLCASRARGLAYEQYFGPGTRLTVT.

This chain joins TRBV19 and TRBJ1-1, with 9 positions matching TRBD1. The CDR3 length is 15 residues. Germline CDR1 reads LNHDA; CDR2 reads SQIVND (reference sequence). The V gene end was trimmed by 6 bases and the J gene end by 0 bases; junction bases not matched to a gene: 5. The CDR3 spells CASRLGQGMNTEAFF. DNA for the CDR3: TGTGCCAGTAGACTTGGACAGGGGATGAACACTGAAGCTTTCTTT.

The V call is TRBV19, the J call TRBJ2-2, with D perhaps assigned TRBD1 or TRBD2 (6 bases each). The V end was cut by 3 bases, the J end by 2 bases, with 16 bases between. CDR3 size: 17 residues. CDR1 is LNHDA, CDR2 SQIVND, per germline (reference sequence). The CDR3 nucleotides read TGTGCCAGTAGTATGGGTTTGCCGGGGGCCAACACCGGGGAGCTGTTTTTT. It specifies CASSMGLPGANTGELFF.

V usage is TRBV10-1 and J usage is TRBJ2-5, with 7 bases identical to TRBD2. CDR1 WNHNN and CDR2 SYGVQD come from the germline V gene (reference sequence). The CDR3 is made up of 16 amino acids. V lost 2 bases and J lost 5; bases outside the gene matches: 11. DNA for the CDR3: TGCGCCAGCAGTGAGCAGAGACTAGCTAGTAGGGAGACCCAGTACTTC. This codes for CASSEQRLASRETQYF.

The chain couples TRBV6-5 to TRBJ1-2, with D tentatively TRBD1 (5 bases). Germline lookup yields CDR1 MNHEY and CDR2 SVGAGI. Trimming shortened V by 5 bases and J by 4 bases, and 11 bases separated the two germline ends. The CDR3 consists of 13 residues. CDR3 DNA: TGTGCCAGCAGTGCAGGGTCGGGCTATGGCTACACCTTC. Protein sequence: CASSAGSGYGYTF.

In nucleotides, the CDR3 is TGTGCCAGCCGCTCTAGCGGGAGCTCCTACGAGCAGTACTTC. Translating it yields CASRSSGSSYEQYF. The chain joins TRBV28 to TRBJ2-7; 10 bases fit TRBD2. Per germline, CDR1 MDHEN and CDR2 SYDVKM. Unmatched junction bases numbered 4, after V lost 8 bases and J lost 0 bases. The length of the CDR3 is 14 residues.

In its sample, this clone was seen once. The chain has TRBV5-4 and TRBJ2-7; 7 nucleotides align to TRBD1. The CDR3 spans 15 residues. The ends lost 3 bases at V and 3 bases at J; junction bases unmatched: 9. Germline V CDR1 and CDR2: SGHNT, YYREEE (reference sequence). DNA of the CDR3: TGTGCCAGCAGCTCAGCGCCGGGACAGAACTACGAGCAGTACTTC. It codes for CASSSAPGQNYEQYF.

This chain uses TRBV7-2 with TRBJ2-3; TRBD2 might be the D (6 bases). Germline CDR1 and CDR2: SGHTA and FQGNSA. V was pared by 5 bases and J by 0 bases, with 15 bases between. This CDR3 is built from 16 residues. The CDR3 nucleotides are TGTGCCAGCAGCCTAAGGCTGGGGAGGAGCACAGATACGCAGTATTTT. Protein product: CASSLRLGRSTDTQYF.